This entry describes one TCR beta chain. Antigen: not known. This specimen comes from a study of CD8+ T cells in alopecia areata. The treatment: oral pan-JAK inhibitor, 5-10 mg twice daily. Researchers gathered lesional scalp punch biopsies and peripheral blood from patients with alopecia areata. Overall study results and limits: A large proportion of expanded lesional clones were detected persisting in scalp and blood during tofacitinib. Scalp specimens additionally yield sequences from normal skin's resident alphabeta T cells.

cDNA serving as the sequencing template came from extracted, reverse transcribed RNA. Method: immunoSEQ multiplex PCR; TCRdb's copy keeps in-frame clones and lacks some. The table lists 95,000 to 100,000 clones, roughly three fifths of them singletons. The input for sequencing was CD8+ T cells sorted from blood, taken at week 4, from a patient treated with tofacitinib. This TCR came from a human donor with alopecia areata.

The DNA of the CDR3 is TGCGCCAGCAGCCAAGCTACGGGCGATCCCTACAATGAGCAGTTCTTC. This sequence encodes CASSQATGDPYNEQFF. The V gene is TRBV4-3, the J gene TRBJ2-1, with unresolved D. The V gene lost 1 base and the J gene lost 2 bases, with 12 bases spanning the gap. Germline CDR1 LGHNA, CDR2 YSLEER. The CDR3 covers 16 residues.